The next 30 T cell receptor beta chains were all read from a single sample in a study of breast tumors, draining lymph nodes, adjacent tissues. Samples came from axillary lymph nodes draining the breast cancer. TCRdb reprocessed the multiplex PCR reads via MiXCR and lists one record per CDR3 protein. The sample holds fewer than 90,000 distinct CDR3 sequences, approximately 29% seen once. The specimen sequenced was axillary lymph node tissue. The source is a female donor with breast cancer. Some clones in this sample may be carry-over from other donors' samples.

The sample holds many counts of this clonotype. The genes are TRBV7-3 and TRBJ2-7; D is possibly TRBD1 or TRBD2 (5 bases each). The germline V gene encodes CDR1 SGHTA and CDR2 FQGTGA. Deletions cut 3 bases from V and 4 bases from J, with 19 bases between. The length of the CDR3 is 16 residues. DNA for the CDR3: TGTGCCAGCAGCTTTCAATTTCCGGGACCGAGGTACGAGCAGTACTTC. Its protein product is CASSFQFPGPRYEQYF. Using reference TRBV7-3 and TRBJ2-7 for the parts outside the CDR3, the full variable domain is GAGVSQTPSNKVTEKGKYVELRCDPISGHTALYWYRQSLGQGPEFLIYFQGTGAADDSGLPNDRFFAVRPEGSVSTLKIQRTERGDSAVYLCASSFQFPGPRYEQYFGPGTRLTVT.

There are many counts of this clonotype. V gene TRBV6-6 combines with J gene TRBJ1-6; possibly TRBD1 for D (5 bases). This CDR3 spans 17 amino acids. V lost 2 bases and J 4 bases, leaving 15 bases between the germline ends. Germline V gene data show CDR1 as MNHNY and CDR2 as SVGAGI (reference sequence). As DNA, the CDR3 is TGTGCCAGCAGTTACGGTTCAGGGTGGGGATATAATTCACCCCTCCACTTT. Residues: CASSYGSGWGYNSPLHF.

Regarding this clonotype: Because the CDR3's place on the DNA is in doubt, the DNA is left out and the CDR3 is given as listed by TCRdb. The chain joins TRBV7-9 to TRBJ1-6; the D call TRBD1 from the table was never checked on the DNA. Germline-derived CDR1 and CDR2 are SEHNR and FQNEAQ (reference sequence). Counting both end residues, the CDR3 totals 21 amino acids. CDR3: CASSQGLSYICSVQGAGPLHF.

This clonotype was seen at least ten times. The V gene is TRBV5-8, the J gene TRBJ1-4; 10 nucleotides line up with TRBD1. The V segment lost 1 base and the J segment 11 bases; nucleotides outside the gene matches: 8. CDR3 length: 15 residues. In germline, CDR1 is SGHTS, CDR2 YDEGEE. Here the CDR3 DNA reads TGTGCCAGCAGCTTGTATGACAGGGGGCGCGGGAAACTGTTTTTT. This sequence encodes CASSLYDRGRGKLFF. The whole variable domain, filled in from reference TRBV5-8 and TRBJ1-4, reads EAGVTQSPTHLIKTRGQQATLRCSPISGHTSVYWYQQALGLGLQFLLWYDEGEERNRGNFPPRFSGRQFPNYSSELNVNALELEDSALYLCASSLYDRGRGKLFFGSGTQLSVL.

The gene calls are TRBV10-2 and TRBJ2-1; D is possibly TRBD2 (6 bases). V was pared by 8 bases and J by 14 bases, with 22 bases between. The length of the CDR3 is 13 residues. CDR1 is WSHSY and CDR2 is SAAADI in the germline V gene. CDR3 protein: CASDTGSRKWEFF. As DNA, the CDR3 is TGCGCCAGCGATACCGGGAGCCGAAAATGGGAGTTCTTC.

This clonotype was recorded many times. V and J are TRBV20-1 and TRBJ2-5, with TRBD2 identical over 11 bases. Losses at the gene ends were 1 base for V and 5 bases for J; bases not matched to a gene: 9. The CDR3 is made up of 16 amino acids. Germline values: CDR1 DFQATT, CDR2 SNEGSKA (reference sequence). CDR3 region: CSARVLAGDRMETQYF. The DNA for the CDR3 is TGCAGTGCTAGAGTACTAGCGGGAGATCGAATGGAGACCCAGTACTTC.

The CDR3 is CSVEISGSYEQYF. CDR3 bases: TGCAGCGTTGAGATTAGCGGATCCTACGAGCAGTACTTC. The chain links TRBV29-1 to TRBJ2-7; TRBD2 is a possible D gene (6 bases). V lost 3 bases and J lost 1, with 10 bases in between. The CDR3 length is 13 residues. The germline CDR1 and CDR2 sequences are SQVTM and ANQGSEA.

Notes on this clonotype: Since a much larger clone is just one base distant, this may be a read error. The chain combines TRBV28 with TRBJ2-7, with 9 positions matching TRBD1. Germline values: CDR1 MDHEN, CDR2 SYDVKM. The CDR3 has 13 amino acids. The CDR3 spells CPSSLQGALVQYF. The CDR3, as DNA: TGTCCCAGCAGTTTACAGGGGGCGTTGGTGCAGTACTTC.

This clonotype has ten or more counts. The CDR3 loop reads CSASPIKETQYF. In nucleotides, the CDR3 is TGCAGTGCTTCCCCGATAAAAGAGACCCAGTACTTC. J is TRBJ2-5 and V is TRBV20-1; no firm D call. Germline V gene lookup returns CDR1 DFQATT and CDR2 SNEGSKA (reference sequence). This CDR3 comprises 12 residues. Trimming left V 5 bases short and J 3 bases short, with 10 bases between.

This clonotype was counted ten times or more. The rearrangement joins TRBV7-2 to TRBJ2-3; D remains unclear. V gave up 2 bases and J gave up 3 bases, with 12 bases separating them. The CDR3 has 15 amino acids. Germline CDR1 reads SGHTA; CDR2 reads FQGNSA. The DNA of the CDR3 is TGTGCCAGCAGCTTAAGTTCCTTATCAACAGATACGCAGTATTTT. As protein: CASSLSSLSTDTQYF. The full variable domain, in which reference TRBV7-2 and TRBJ2-3 provide the parts outside the CDR3, is GAGVSQSPSNKVTEKGKDVELRCDPISGHTALYWYRQSLGQGLEFLIYFQGNSAPDKSGLPSDRFSAERTGGSVSTLTIQRTQQEDSAVYLCASSLSSLSTDTQYFGPGTRLTVL.

This clonotype was detected many times. The V call is TRBV6-5, the J call TRBJ2-7; D is uncertain. The CDR3 consists of 14 residues. Trimming shortened V by 5 bases and J by 2 bases, and 13 bases separated the two germline ends. Germline lookup yields CDR1 MNHEY and CDR2 SVGAGI. The CDR3 DNA reads TGTGCCAGCAGTCCCACCGTGGGCCCCTACGAGCAGTACTTC. It is translated as CASSPTVGPYEQYF.

Concerning this clonotype itself: This may arise from a read error, as a much more abundant clone is one base away. The chain combines TRBV7-9 with TRBJ2-3; 8 bases are a match to TRBD2. The CDR3 spans 17 residues. J was trimmed by 10 bases and V by 0 bases; bases with no gene match: 15. The germline V gene has CDR1 SEHNR and CDR2 FQNEAQ (reference sequence). The CDR3 loop is CASSLAVSGTGFDPQYF. Here the CDR3 DNA reads TGTGCCAGCAGCTTAGCGGTTAGCGGGACGGGGTTCGATCCGCAGTATTTT.

This clonotype was observed at least ten times. The CDR3 coding sequence is TGTGCCAGTCGTAGGGATGGGGGTATCAATAATTCACCCCTCCACTTT. Its protein product is CASRRDGGINNSPLHF. The chain joins TRBV19 to TRBJ1-6; tentatively, D is TRBD1 (5 bases). Per the germline V gene, CDR1 is LNHDA and CDR2 is SQIVND (reference sequence). This CDR3 contains 16 residues. The V gene lost 8 bases and the J gene lost 5 bases, with 19 bases spanning the gap.

Notes on this clonotype: The germline gene is not matched at one end of the junction; a read error may be the cause. The chain links TRBV12-3 or TRBV12-4 to TRBJ2-2, with D perhaps TRBD2 (5 bases). The CDR3 has 14 amino acids. This CDR3 reads CASSLQENAGEPFF. The CDR3 coding sequence is TGTGCCAGCAGCCTCCAGGAGAACGCCGGGGAGCCGTTTTTT.

This clonotype was counted between two and nine times. At one end the junction does not follow the germline gene, possibly because of a read error. V gene TRBV9 combines with J gene TRBJ2-6; 7 nucleotides align to TRBD1. Germline CDR1 SGDLS, CDR2 YYNGEE. CDR3 length: 16 residues. The CDR3, as DNA: TGTGCCAGCAGCCCTGACAGGGTCTCTGGGGCCAACGCCCTGACTTTC. This codes for CASSPDRVSGANALTF.

Concerning this clonotype: Germline is not matched at one junction end, which may reflect a read error. V gene TRBV28 combines with J gene TRBJ2-5, with TRBD2 as a possible D gene (5 bases). The CDR3 loop spans 15 amino acids. CDR1 and CDR2 (germline): MDHEN, SYDVKM. CDR3 bases: TGTGCCAGCAGTTACAACGACTACCAACAAGAGACCCAGCACTTC. Its protein is CASSYNDYQQETQHF.

The sample holds many counts of this clonotype. A much larger clone differs by one base, so this may be a read error. The chain combines TRBV5-8 with TRBJ2-7, with TRBD2 as a possible D gene (5 bases). Looked up from germline, CDR1 is SGHTS and CDR2 is YDEGEE. CDR3 length equals 14 residues. V lost 3 bases and J lost 0, with 10 bases in between. The CDR3 nucleotides read TGTGCCAGCAGCTCAGAGGGAGCCTCCTACGAGCAGTACTTC. Translated, it gives CASSSEGASYEQYF. The full variable domain, its missing parts supplied by reference TRBV5-8 and TRBJ2-7, is EAGVTQSPTHLIKTRGQQATLRCSPISGHTSVYWYQQALGLGLQFLLWYDEGEERNRGNFPPRFSGRQFPNYSSELNVNALELEDSALYLCASSSEGASYEQYFGPGTRLTVT.

This clonotype has at least ten counts. The chain combines TRBV6-4 with TRBJ2-2; the D call may be TRBD1 or TRBD2 (7 bases each). V was trimmed by 7 bases and J by 6 bases, leaving 18 bases between them. Germline CDR1 reads MRHNA; CDR2 reads SNTAGT. The CDR3 has 15 residues. CDR3 residues: CASTLQGGYPGELFF. CDR3 coding DNA: TGTGCCAGCACCCTTCAGGGGGGGTATCCCGGGGAGCTGTTTTTT.

This clonotype came up many times. The V call is TRBV6-5, the J call TRBJ2-2; 7 bases map to TRBD2. Looked up from germline, CDR1 is MNHEY and CDR2 is SVGAGI. The V segment lost 6 bases and the J segment 1 base; nucleotides outside the gene matches: 2. This CDR3 has 14 amino acids. The CDR3 nucleotides are TGTGCCAGCAGAGCTAGCGGGAACACCGGGGAGCTGTTTTTT. Protein product: CASRASGNTGELFF.

This clonotype came up many times. The rearrangement joins TRBV20-1 to TRBJ2-3; 7 bases map to TRBD2. CDR3 length equals 15 residues. Germline CDR1 reads DFQATT; CDR2 reads SNEGSKA (reference sequence). J gave up 2 bases and V 6 bases, and 11 bases lay outside the gene matches. The CDR3 protein is CSAGALAEATDTQYF. In DNA form, the CDR3 reads TGCAGTGCCGGGGCCCTAGCGGAGGCCACAGATACGCAGTATTTT.

V and J are TRBV5-1 and TRBJ2-2; D perhaps matches TRBD2 (5 bases). CDR3 size: 16 residues. CDR1 SGHRS and CDR2 YFSETQ come from the germline V gene. Trimming stripped 1 base from V and 0 bases from J, with 10 bases between. The CDR3 nucleotides are TGCGCCAGCAGCTTGCTCGACGGGGCGAACACCGGGGAGCTGTTTTTT. Its protein is CASSLLDGANTGELFF.

This clonotype was picked up one time. The V and J genes are TRBV12-3 or TRBV12-4 and TRBJ1-5; D remains ambiguous. The length of the CDR3 is 14 residues. Trimming took 2 bases from V and 1 from J, leaving 6 bases between them. CDR3 sequence: CASSLKGSNQPQHF. The CDR3 DNA is TGTGCCAGCAGTTTAAAGGGAAGCAATCAGCCCCAGCATTTT.

This clonotype was counted many times. The chain has TRBV7-9 and TRBJ2-1; TRBD1 matches 8 bases. With V trimmed by 1 base and J by 5 bases, 7 bases remained unmatched. The CDR3 runs to 16 residues. CDR1 is SEHNR, CDR2 FQNEAQ, per germline (reference sequence). The CDR3 here is CASSLVRTGIHNEQFF. The CDR3 nucleotides read TGTGCCAGCAGCTTAGTTAGGACAGGGATCCACAATGAGCAGTTCTTC.

This clonotype was detected ten times or more. The rearrangement links TRBV4-1 to TRBJ2-7; D not resolved. The CDR3 sequence is 18 residues long. CDR1 is MGHRA, CDR2 YSYEKL, per germline. Trimming removed 6 bases from V and 3 bases from J, with 27 bases in between. Written as DNA, the CDR3 is TGCGCCAGCAGAAAAGCCCCGGGTCCGACCGGAGTGGGCTACGAGCAGTACTTC. Protein sequence: CASRKAPGPTGVGYEQYF.

The chain combines TRBV28 with TRBJ1-1, with a weak D call TRBD1 (6 bases). This CDR3 spans 13 amino acids. Germline-derived CDR1 and CDR2 are MDHEN and SYDVKM. Trimming stripped 5 bases from V and 5 bases from J, with 12 bases between. The CDR3 DNA reads as TGTGCCAGCAGTCTACAGGGACGGACTGAAGCTTTCTTT. This translates into CASSLQGRTEAFF.

Many counts were recorded for this clonotype. This chain links TRBV5-1 with TRBJ1-5; D is unclear. The V and J ends lost 0 bases and 1 base respectively, with 11 bases between them. Looked up from germline, CDR1 is SGHRS and CDR2 is YFSETQ. CDR3 length: 16 residues. CDR3 sequence (DNA): TGCGCCAGCAGCTTGGCCCCTCTTGGAAGCAATCAGCCCCAGCATTTT. Amino acid sequence: CASSLAPLGSNQPQHF.

The chain joins TRBV18 to TRBJ2-3; 7 positions agree with TRBD2. Germline V gene sequence: CDR1 KGHSH, CDR2 LQKENI. The V gene end was trimmed by 3 bases and the J gene end by 0 bases; junction bases not matched to a gene: 12. CDR3 length: 18 amino acids. The DNA for the CDR3 is TGTGCCAGCTCACCCTTTACTAGCGCCCGTGCTAGCACAGATACGCAGTATTTT. Translated: CASSPFTSARASTDTQYF. Complete variable domain (other parts from reference TRBV18 and TRBJ2-3): NAGVMQNPRHLVRRRGQEARLRCSPMKGHSHVYWYRQLPEEGLKFMVYLQKENIIDESGMPKERFSAEFPKEGPSILRIQQVVRGDSAAYFCASSPFTSARASTDTQYFGPGTRLTVL.

The sample holds many counts of this clonotype. The chain employs TRBV7-8 and TRBJ2-7, with a weak D call TRBD2 (6 bases). Between the trimmed V and J ends, which lost 1 base and 7 bases, there was a span of 17 bases. Per germline, CDR1 SGHVS and CDR2 FQNEAQ. The CDR3 runs to 15 residues. The CDR3, as DNA: TGTGCCAGCAGCTTAGGCGGGGCCTCCGGGGGAGAGCAGTACTTC. Protein: CASSLGGASGGEQYF.

This clonotype has ten or more counts. The V call is TRBV20-1, the J call TRBJ2-7, with 7 bases identical to TRBD1. The CDR3 runs 17 residues. Germline CDR1 DFQATT, CDR2 SNEGSKA (reference sequence). With V trimmed by 1 base and J by 2 bases, 14 bases remained unmatched. The CDR3, as DNA: TGCAGTGCTAGAGCCTTCCGCCCGGGACAGCCCACCTACGAGCAGTACTTC. Translated, it gives CSARAFRPGQPTYEQYF.

This sequence joins TRBV7-9 and TRBJ2-7, with D perhaps TRBD2 (6 bases). CDR3 length: 16 residues. Between the trimmed V and J ends, which lost 5 bases and 0 bases, there was a span of 17 bases. Germline CDR1 reads SEHNR; CDR2 reads FQNEAQ (reference sequence). This chain's CDR3 is CASSPHWSGSSYEQYF. CDR3 nucleotides: TGTGCCAGCAGCCCACACTGGTCCGGGAGCTCCTACGAGCAGTACTTC.